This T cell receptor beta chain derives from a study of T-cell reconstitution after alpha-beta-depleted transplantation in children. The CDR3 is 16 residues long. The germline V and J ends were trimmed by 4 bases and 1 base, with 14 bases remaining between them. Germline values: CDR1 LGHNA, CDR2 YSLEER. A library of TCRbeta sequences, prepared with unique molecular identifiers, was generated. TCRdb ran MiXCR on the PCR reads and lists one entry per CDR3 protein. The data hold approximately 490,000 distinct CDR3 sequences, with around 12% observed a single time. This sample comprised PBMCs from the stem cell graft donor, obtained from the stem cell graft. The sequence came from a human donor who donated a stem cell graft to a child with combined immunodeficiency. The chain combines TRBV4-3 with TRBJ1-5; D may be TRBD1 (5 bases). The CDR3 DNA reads TGCGCCAGCAGCCCCCTGTGGGGCCAAAGCAATCAGCCCCAGCATTTT. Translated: CASSPLWGQSNQPQHF.